Listed here is a single T cell receptor (beta chain). The CDR3 covers 17 residues. V lost 0 bases and J 2 bases, leaving 16 bases between the germline ends. Germline CDR1 and CDR2: LGHNA and YSLEER. The record originates from a study of T cell changes during pregnancy in multiple sclerosis. The protocol was immunoSEQ multiplex PCR, while the TCRdb copy is restricted to in-frame clones and leaves out a portion. The sample includes about 42,000 clones, 90% to 97% of them seen just once. The source material was peripheral blood, sampled in the second trimester of pregnancy. The chain employs TRBV4-3 and TRBJ1-1; perhaps TRBD1 as D (6 bases). This sequence originates from a female donor with multiple sclerosis, enrolled in a pregnancy study. CDR3 DNA sequence: TGCGCCAGCAGCCAAGATAATATTGGGGGCTCCAACACTGAAGCTTTCTTT. This codes for CASSQDNIGGSNTEAFF.